What follows describes a single T cell receptor beta chain. The target antigen is unknown. The PCR contained 60 Vbeta and 13 Jbeta primers. Method: immunoSEQ multiplex PCR; TCRdb's copy keeps in-frame clones and lacks some. The sample carries about 160,000 clones, around 64% recorded once. This specimen belongs to a study of cytomegalovirus exposure and HLA in healthy donors. General study results and limits: Later genetic work tied a missense DCLRE1C variant to beta-chain V and J trimming. Indistinguishability led to the exclusion of some V segments, TRBV6-2 and TRBV6-3 included.

The CDR3 totals 15 residues. V was cut by 0 bases and J by 8 bases, with 13 bases left in between. Germline CDR1 reads SGHDN; CDR2 reads FVKESK. Each donor was healthy, and each was a bone marrow donor. The sample consisted of PBMCs. The rearrangement links TRBV14 to TRBJ1-4; D might be TRBD1 (6 bases). The TCR comes from a woman aged 25-40 years in good health and CMV-seronegative. The CDR3, as DNA: TGTGCCAGCAGCCAAGAGCCGGGACATGGGGAAAAACTGTTTTTT. Its translation is CASSQEPGHGEKLFF.